This T cell receptor beta chain was sequenced during a study of T cells after yellow fever vaccination. On the study more broadly: Any fraction with a low cell number was prepared using SMART-Seq v4 Ultra Low Input. Findings and limits, study-wide: Researchers cautioned that FACS-sorted repertoires could harbor abundant clonotypes contaminating from the bulk population. Reappearance after the booster was seen for most primary-vaccination clones, at 95% to 98% CD4 and 75% to 90% CD8. Some clonotypes were seen in both the CD4 and the CD8 compartments. These made up a small share and likely arose from convergent recombination.

Points on this clonotype: Antigen specificity is unknown.

One entry per CDR3 protein results from TCRdb running MiXCR on the 5' RACE reads. This table has hundreds of thousands of distinct CDR3 sequences, about 17% appearing once. CDR1 and CDR2 (germline): ENHRY, SYGVKD. V gave up 0 bases and J gave up 0 bases, with 12 bases separating them. There are 17 residues in the CDR3. This clonotype was sampled from a man aged 18-30 years who received the YFV17D yellow fever vaccine. The chain recombines TRBV10-3 with TRBJ2-4; possible D gene TRBD1, 5 bases. The sample here was PBMCs, taken before the yellow fever booster vaccination. CDR3 nucleotides: TGTGCCATCAGTGAGTCGGGCAAGGGGCTAGCCAAAAACATTCAGTACTTC. It specifies CAISESGKGLAKNIQYF.